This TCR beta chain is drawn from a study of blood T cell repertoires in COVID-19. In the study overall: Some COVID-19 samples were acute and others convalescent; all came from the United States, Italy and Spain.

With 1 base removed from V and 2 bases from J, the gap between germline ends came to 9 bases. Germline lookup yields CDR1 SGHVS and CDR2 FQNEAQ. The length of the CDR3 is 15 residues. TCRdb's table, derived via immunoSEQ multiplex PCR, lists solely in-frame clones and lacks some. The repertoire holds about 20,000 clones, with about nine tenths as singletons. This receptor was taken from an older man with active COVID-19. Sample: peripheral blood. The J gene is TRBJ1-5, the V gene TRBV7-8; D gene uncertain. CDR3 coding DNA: TGTGCCAGCAGCTTAGAGGCCCGGGGCAATCAGCCCCAGCATTTT. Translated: CASSLEARGNQPQHF.